This T cell receptor (beta chain) is from a study of regulatory T cells in long-lasting Graves disease. Across the whole study: Antithyroid drugs had been given to newly diagnosed Graves' patients for under 3 months.

Arm-PCR of CDR3 regions and iRepertoire HTBI primers were the basis on which TCR beta libraries were built. TCRdb recomputed calls from the multiplex PCR reads with MiXCR, one row per CDR3 protein. The sample has around 400,000 distinct CDR3 sequences; 15% to 17% are singletons. This clonotype was seen at least ten times. V was trimmed by 7 bases and J by 6 bases, leaving 9 bases between them. The germline CDR1 and CDR2 sequences are WNHNN and SYGVQD (reference sequence). The CDR3 runs to 12 residues. As for time point: newly diagnosed GD, antithyroid drugs for less than 3 months. The TCR library was made from RNA that had been extracted from PBMCs in TRIzol.

V gene TRBV10-1 combines with J gene TRBJ2-2; D not certain. The TCR was taken from a female donor with Graves disease. The sequencing used peripheral blood mononuclear cells (PBMCs), collected at new diagnosis, from a patient treated with antithyroid drugs. The CDR3: CASIGRPGELFF. The CDR3, as DNA: TGCGCCAGCATTGGCAGACCCGGGGAGCTGTTTTTT.